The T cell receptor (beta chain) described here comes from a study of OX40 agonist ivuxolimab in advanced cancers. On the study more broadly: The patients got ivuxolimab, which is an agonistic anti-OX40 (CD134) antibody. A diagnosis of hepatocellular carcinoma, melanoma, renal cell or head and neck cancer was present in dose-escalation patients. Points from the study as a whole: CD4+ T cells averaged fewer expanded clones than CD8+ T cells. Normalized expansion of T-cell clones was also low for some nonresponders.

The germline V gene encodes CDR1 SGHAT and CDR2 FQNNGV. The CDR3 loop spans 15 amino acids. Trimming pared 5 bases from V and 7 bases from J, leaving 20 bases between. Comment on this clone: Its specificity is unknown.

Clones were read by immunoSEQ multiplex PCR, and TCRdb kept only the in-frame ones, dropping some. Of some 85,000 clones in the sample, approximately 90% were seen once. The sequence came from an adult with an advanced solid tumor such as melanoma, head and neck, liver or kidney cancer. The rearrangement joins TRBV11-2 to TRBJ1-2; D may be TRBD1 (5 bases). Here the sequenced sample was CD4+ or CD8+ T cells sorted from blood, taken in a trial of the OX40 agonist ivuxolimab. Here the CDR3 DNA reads TGTGCCAGCAGCCGAAGCGTGGCAGGGACGGCTGGCTACACCTTC. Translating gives CASSRSVAGTAGYTF.